Here is one T cell receptor beta chain with its context. The data originate from a study of blood T cell repertoires in COVID-19. Clones were read by immunoSEQ multiplex PCR, and TCRdb kept only the in-frame ones, dropping some. The sample includes 300,000 to 400,000 clones, around 85% of them seen just once. Participants were aged roughly 18 to 90 years, lived in under 25 US areas, and enrolled virtually. The specimen was PBMCs or T cells enriched from blood (not recorded which). The TCR originated in a middle-aged woman with acute COVID-19.

CDR3: CASSLAGAGTEAFF. For the CDR3, the DNA is TGTGCCAGCAGTTTGGCGGGGGCGGGCACTGAAGCTTTCTTT. The rearrangement links TRBV7-6 to TRBJ1-1; tentatively, D is TRBD1 (6 bases). CDR1 and CDR2 (germline): SGHVS, FNYEAQ. The V and J ends lost 6 bases and 4 bases respectively, with 15 bases between them. This CDR3 contains 14 residues.